This T cell receptor beta chain appears in the sequencing data of a study of vaccination effects on CD4 cells after COVID-19. Across the study: There were a couple of convalescent patients who gave samples 16 days and one week before vaccination.

TCRdb's table, derived via immunoSEQ multiplex PCR, lists solely in-frame clones and lacks some. The sample records 20,000 to 25,000 clones, about 80% being singletons. After expansion with viral peptide pools in the ViraFEST assay, antigen-specific CD4+ T cells were sequenced. Isolation of CD4+ T cells took place after 10 days of culture. According to PCR results, the person was infected with SARS-CoV-2 between March and December 2020. Cultures used roughly 1.8 million PBMC per well, approximately 10 IU/ml IL-2 and around 10 ug/ml peptides. Fresh IL-2-containing medium replaced half the medium on days 3 and 7. The table lists this clone with a count of one. What it binds is not known. Germline CDR1 KGHSH, CDR2 LQKENI. CDR3 length equals 13 residues. V lost 4 bases and J lost 0; bases outside the gene matches: 0. Notes on the study in general: Among infection- and vaccine-induced clones, marked clonal contraction occurred late after vaccination.

This chain connects TRBV18 to TRBJ2-7; TRBD1 aligns across 7 bases. The sequencing here drew on CD4+ T cells from PBMCs cultured with a peptide pool, taken before COVID-19 vaccination. The sequence was collected from a human donor who had a prior SARS-CoV-2 infection. In DNA, the CDR3 is TGTGCCAGCTCACAGGGGGCCTCCTACGAGCAGTACTTC. This sequence encodes CASSQGASYEQYF. The variable domain in full, with the rest retrieved from reference TRBV18 and TRBJ2-7, is NAGVMQNPRHLVRRRGQEARLRCSPMKGHSHVYWYRQLPEEGLKFMVYLQKENIIDESGMPKERFSAEFPKEGPSILRIQQVVRGDSAAYFCASSQGASYEQYFGPGTRLTVT.